The rows below give T cell receptor beta chains drawn from one sample of a study of human T cells and chemical hapten exposure. Using its own MiXCR run on the RACE reads, TCRdb lists one record per CDR3 protein. The sample lists about 98,000 distinct CDR3 sequences, less than 14% seen once, with approximately 3.3% in the top ten. The specimen was whole blood, collected in connection with sensitization to the hapten diphenylcyclopropenone (DPC). The receptors derive from an older woman with alopecia areata. Some clones in this sample may be carry-over from other donors' samples. Each CDR3 is given with its conserved first and last residue. A D gene is named only where the DNA matches it firmly. A row's size may be missing; if present it is once, few, many or a size class.

v_call,j_call,clone_size,d_call,cdr3_nt,cdr3_aa
TRBV29-1,TRBJ2-3,many,-,TGCAGCGTTGAAGATCCCCGGAAAGGGGATACGCAGTATTTT,CSVEDPRKGDTQYF
TRBV19,TRBJ2-7,-,-,TGTGCCAGTAGTAGGCGGGGTCTCGGGAAGACCTACGAGCAGTACTTC,CASSRRGLGKTYEQYF
TRBV7-3,TRBJ2-6,few,-,TGTGCCAGCAGCTTAACGAGTGATGCTGGGGCCAACGTCCTGACTTTC,CASSLTSDAGANVLTF
TRBV2,TRBJ2-3,-,TRBD1,TGTGCCAGCAGTGAATGGGGGCAGGGGGGCACAGATACGCAGTATTTT,CASSEWGQGGTDTQYF
TRBV18,TRBJ2-2,many,TRBD1,TGTGCCAGCTCACCAATCGGACAGGTCGGGAACACCGGGGAGCTGTTTTTT,CASSPIGQVGNTGELFF
TRBV20-1,TRBJ1-2,few,-,TGCAGTGCTAGCCCACCTCCGACGGATAACTATGGCTACACCTTC,CSASPPPTDNYGYTF
TRBV20-1,TRBJ2-3,many,TRBD1,TGCAGTGCTAGAAACCGGGACAGGGGCACAGATACGCAGTATTTT,CSARNRDRGTDTQYF
TRBV29-1,TRBJ2-2,-,TRBD2,TGCAGCGTGATAAAGCGGGGGGCGAACACCGGGGAGCTGTTTTTT,CSVIKRGANTGELFF
TRBV27,TRBJ1-2,many,-,TGTGCCAGCAGCAAGTGGGGGGGCAACTATGGCTACACCTTC,CASSKWGGNYGYTF
TRBV6-1,TRBJ2-4,many,-,TGTGCCAGTAAAGGACCGGCCAAAAACATTCAGTACTTC,CASKGPAKNIQYF
TRBV11-2,TRBJ2-3,many,-,TGTGCCAGCCAAATAGGGGGGCGCACAGATACGCAGTATTTT,CASQIGGRTDTQYF
TRBV6-5,TRBJ2-2,many,TRBD2,TGTGCCAGCAGGAGCGGGGGGCTTTACACCGGGGAGCTGTTTTTT,CASRSGGLYTGELFF
TRBV4-1,TRBJ2-4,-,-,TGCGCCAGCAGCCCCCAGGAGCGGGCACTAGCCAAAAACATTCAGTACTTC,CASSPQERALAKNIQYF
TRBV5-4,TRBJ2-7,-,TRBD2,TGTGCCAGCAGCCATATTAGCGGGGGGGCCTACGAGCAGTACTTC,CASSHISGGAYEQYF
TRBV5-1,TRBJ2-2,-,-,TGCGCCAGCAGCTTGGTGGGCCAGGCGGACACCGGGGAGCTGTTTTTT,CASSLVGQADTGELFF
TRBV7-9,TRBJ2-2,few,-,TGTGCCAGCAGCTCCGGGGCGACCGGGGAGCTGTTTTTT,CASSSGATGELFF
TRBV12-3/TRBV12-4,TRBJ2-1,-,-,TGTGCCAGCAGTTTAACCCCCCCGAATGAGCAGTTCTTC,CASSLTPPNEQFF
TRBV24-1,TRBJ2-2,-,TRBD1,TGTGCCACCAGGGCTTTACAGGGGGACACCGGGGAGCTGTTTTTT,CATRALQGDTGELFF
TRBV20-1,TRBJ1-2,many,-,TGCAGTGCCTTAATAAGGGGGGAACGTGGCTACACCTTC,CSALIRGERGYTF
TRBV5-6,TRBJ2-2,few,-,TGTGCCAGCAGCTTGGCTAGGGCGATAACCGGGGAGCTGTTTTTT,CASSLARAITGELFF
TRBV4-2,TRBJ2-3,many,-,TGTGCCAGCAGCCAATCTGCGGGGTCGAGCACAGATACGCAGTATTTT,CASSQSAGSSTDTQYF
TRBV14,TRBJ1-2,many,-,TGTGCCAGCAGCCAGGCAAGGAGGGATGGCTACACCTTC,CASSQARRDGYTF